One and the same sample provided the 27 T cell receptor beta chains below, sequenced in a study of blood T cell repertoires in COVID-19. Sequencing was performed with immunoSEQ multiplex PCR; in TCRdb, only in-frame clones are kept and a portion is missing. This sample has fewer than 120,000 clones; 76% occur once, and the top ten carry around 4%. The sequenced sample was peripheral blood. The receptors here all came from a woman older than 75 with acute or convalescent COVID-19.

This clone showed up just a few times. The rearrangement links TRBV28 to TRBJ1-1, with 7 nucleotides matching TRBD1. The CDR3 sequence is 14 residues long. Germline V gene data show CDR1 as MDHEN and CDR2 as SYDVKM. Unmatched junction bases numbered 4, after V lost 5 bases and J lost 1 base. The CDR3 sequence: CASSLTGRNTEAFF. The CDR3 DNA is TGTGCCAGCAGTCTGACAGGGAGGAACACTGAAGCTTTCTTT.

The chain links TRBV3-1 (or the pseudogene TRBV3-2) to TRBJ2-7, with 7 bases that match TRBD2. The germline V gene has CDR1 LGHDT and CDR2 YNNKEL (reference sequence). This CDR3 has 15 amino acids. With V trimmed by 3 bases and J by 2 bases, 7 bases remained unmatched. CDR3: CASSQGSGAPYEQYF. In nucleotides, the CDR3 is TGTGCCAGCAGCCAGGGGAGCGGGGCCCCCTACGAGCAGTACTTC.

The V call is TRBV5-1, the J call TRBJ2-1, with TRBD1 identical over 7 bases. The CDR3 contains 16 residues. Germline lookup yields CDR1 SGHRS and CDR2 YFSETQ. Trimming at V came to 0 bases and at J to 3 bases, leaving 6 bases not matched to a gene. In DNA, the CDR3 is TGCGCCAGCAGCTTGGCCCCGGGACAGTTCTACAATGAGCAGTTCTTC. Residues: CASSLAPGQFYNEQFF.

In this sample, this clone turned up a few times. The V gene is TRBV3-1 (or the pseudogene TRBV3-2), the J gene TRBJ1-6, with TRBD1 identical over 7 bases. Trimming took 4 bases from V and 17 from J; bases not matched to a gene: 8. Germline lookup yields CDR1 LGHDT and CDR2 YNNKEL (reference sequence). The length of the CDR3 is 12 residues. DNA for the CDR3: TGTGCCAGCAGCCTTCCCGGGACAGCATTCCACTTT. Residues: CASSLPGTAFHF.

The rearrangement joins TRBV28 to TRBJ1-4; TRBD1 aligns across 7 bases. In germline, CDR1 is MDHEN, CDR2 SYDVKM. V shed 5 bases and J 7 bases; nucleotides not matched to a gene: 7. The CDR3 covers 14 residues. The CDR3 sequence: CASSPQGESEKLFF. The CDR3 coding sequence is TGTGCCAGCAGTCCGCAGGGGGAGAGTGAAAAACTGTTTTTT.

This clone was seen ten or more times. V usage is TRBV7-2 and J usage is TRBJ1-4; no firm D call. Germline V lookup: CDR1 SGHTA, CDR2 FQGNSA. Trimming left V 4 bases short and J 5 bases short, with 11 bases between. This CDR3 is 14 amino acids long. CDR3 amino acids: CASSSVWSNEKLFF. In nucleotides, the CDR3 is TGTGCCAGCAGCTCGGTGTGGTCCAATGAAAAACTGTTTTTT.

J is TRBJ2-5 and V is TRBV7-8; D is ambiguous. Germline V gene lookup returns CDR1 SGHVS and CDR2 FQNEAQ. The V gene lost 5 bases and the J gene lost 5 bases, with 15 bases spanning the gap. This CDR3 has 14 amino acids. CDR3 loop: CASSLFAPYETQYF. In nucleotides, the CDR3 is TGTGCCAGCAGCCTATTCGCCCCCTATGAGACCCAGTACTTC.

The chain combines TRBV7-2 with TRBJ2-3; TRBD2 is a possible D gene (5 bases). CDR1 is SGHTA, CDR2 FQGNSA, per germline. The CDR3 is 13 residues long. Trimming shortened V by 4 bases and J by 2 bases, and 7 bases separated the two germline ends. CDR3: CASSSRDTDTQYF. The CDR3 coding sequence is TGTGCCAGCAGCTCCCGGGACACAGATACGCAGTATTTT. Full variable domain (outside the CDR3, taken from reference TRBV7-2 and TRBJ2-3): GAGVSQSPSNKVTEKGKDVELRCDPISGHTALYWYRQSLGQGLEFLIYFQGNSAPDKSGLPSDRFSAERTGGSVSTLTIQRTQQEDSAVYLCASSSRDTDTQYFGPGTRLTVL.

CDR3 sequence reads: CAITSQRGALGNTIYF. The CDR3 DNA reads TGTGCCATCACAAGCCAACGGGGGGCACTAGGAAACACCATATATTTT. The chain uses TRBV7-9 and TRBJ1-3; maybe TRBD1 (6 bases). Germline-derived CDR1 and CDR2 are SEHNR and FQNEAQ (reference sequence). Trimming removed 10 bases at V and 4 bases at J, with 23 bases between. This CDR3 has 16 amino acids. The whole variable domain, remainder taken from reference TRBV7-9 and TRBJ1-3, is DTGVSQNPRHKITKRGQNVTFRCDPISEHNRLYWYRQTLGQGPEFLTYFQNEAQLEKSRLLSDRFSAERPKGSFSTLEIQRTEQGDSAMYLCAITSQRGALGNTIYFGEGSWLTVV.

This clone turned up a few times. The CDR3, as DNA: TGTGCCAGCAGGGGGGCAGGCTCCAATCAGCCCCAGCATTTT. It translates to CASRGAGSNQPQHF. The chain joins TRBV28 to TRBJ1-5, with a tentative D call TRBD1 (6 bases). Germline CDR1 is MDHEN and CDR2 is SYDVKM. The CDR3 length is 14 residues. Trimming pared 6 bases from V and 3 bases from J, leaving 12 bases between.

The V gene is TRBV6-5, the J gene TRBJ2-7; 9 bases map to TRBD2. Trimming cost V 7 bases and J 4 bases; bases outside gene matches: 8. In germline, CDR1 is MNHEY, CDR2 SVGAGI. The CDR3 is 14 residues long. CDR3 bases: TGTGCCAGCATGAGACTAGCGGAAGATTACGAGCAGTACTTC. This codes for CASMRLAEDYEQYF.

The CDR3 nucleotides read TGTGCCAGCAGTGAATTAACAGATGAAAAACTGTTTTTT. This codes for CASSELTDEKLFF. The chain uses TRBV2 and TRBJ1-4; D not resolved. Trimming shortened V by 2 bases and J by 6 bases, and 7 bases separated the two germline ends. The CDR3 runs 13 residues. Per germline, CDR1 SNHLY and CDR2 FYNNEI.

The chain couples TRBV28 to TRBJ2-3; D not certain. CDR3 size: 13 residues. Germline V lookup: CDR1 MDHEN, CDR2 SYDVKM. Deletions cut 6 bases from V and 0 bases from J, with 7 bases between. The chain's CDR3 is CASSQASTDTQYF. In DNA form, the CDR3 reads TGTGCCAGCAGCCAGGCTAGCACAGATACGCAGTATTTT.

The rearrangement uses TRBV7-9 and TRBJ2-7; unclear D gene. Germline lookup yields CDR1 SEHNR and CDR2 FQNEAQ (reference sequence). The CDR3 has 13 amino acids. V gave up 5 bases and J gave up 4 bases, with 12 bases separating them. CDR3: CASSKTVEYEQYF. CDR3 bases: TGTGCCAGCAGCAAAACAGTGGAATACGAGCAGTACTTC.

CDR3 nucleotide sequence: TGTGCCACCAGTCCCATTTCCGCAGGGGTCTACAATGAGCAGTTCTTC. Amino acid sequence: CATSPISAGVYNEQFF. The chain is built from TRBV24-1 and TRBJ2-1; tentatively, D is TRBD1 (6 bases). Germline CDR1 reads KGHDR; CDR2 reads SFDVKD. Between the trimmed V and J ends, which lost 6 bases and 3 bases, there was a span of 17 bases. This CDR3 has 16 residues.

This clone came up a few times. V is TRBV7-2 and J is TRBJ1-1; a possible D gene is TRBD1 (5 bases). Germline V gene data show CDR1 as SGHTA and CDR2 as FQGNSA. Trimming cost V 0 bases and J 3 bases, with 5 bases left between them. This CDR3 is built from 13 residues. This chain's CDR3 is CASSLAGDTEAFF. The CDR3 DNA follows: TGTGCCAGCAGCTTAGCAGGGGACACTGAAGCTTTCTTT.

V and J are TRBV19 and TRBJ2-1; D is uncertain. Trimming removed 3 bases from V and 11 bases from J, with 11 bases in between. The germline CDR1 and CDR2 sequences are LNHDA and SQIVND (reference sequence). There are 12 residues in the CDR3. CDR3 amino acids: CASSISRFQQFF. The CDR3 nucleotides are TGTGCCAGTAGTATTAGCCGTTTCCAGCAGTTCTTC.

V usage is TRBV9 and J usage is TRBJ2-5; a possible D gene is TRBD1 (5 bases). The CDR3 is 18 amino acids. The germline V gene has CDR1 SGDLS and CDR2 YYNGEE. Deletions cut 3 bases from V and 5 bases from J, with 26 bases between. DNA for the CDR3: TGTGCCAGCAGCGCCCGCGCCTCCAGGGTCTTTAGTGGTGAGACCCAGTACTTC. This translates into CASSARASRVFSGETQYF.

V is TRBV13 and J is TRBJ2-3; TRBD2 is a possible D gene (6 bases). Trimming stripped 8 bases from V and 4 bases from J, with 10 bases between. Germline CDR1 reads PRHDT; CDR2 reads FYEKMQ (reference sequence). This CDR3 is built from 12 residues. The CDR3 reads CASRGAADTQYF. For the CDR3, the DNA is TGTGCCAGCCGCGGGGCGGCAGATACGCAGTATTTT.

This chain joins TRBV19 and TRBJ2-3, with TRBD1 matching over 8 bases. The CDR3 runs to 15 residues. Trimming at V came to 5 bases and at J to 2 bases, leaving 6 bases not matched to a gene. Germline V gene lookup returns CDR1 LNHDA and CDR2 SQIVND (reference sequence). The chain's CDR3 is CASSPDRDFTDTQYF. CDR3 in DNA: TGTGCCAGTAGTCCGGACAGGGACTTCACAGATACGCAGTATTTT. Based on the CDR3 plus reference TRBV19 and TRBJ2-3, the full variable domain is DGGITQSPKYLFRKEGQNVTLSCEQNLNHDAMYWYRQDPGQGLRLIYYSQIVNDFQKGDIAEGYSVSREKKESFPLTVTSAQKNPTAFYLCASSPDRDFTDTQYFGPGTRLTVL.

This clone was seen a single time. The gene calls are TRBV6-5 and TRBJ2-7; D not certain. Per the germline V gene, CDR1 is MNHEY and CDR2 is SVGAGI. The CDR3 extends over 13 amino acids. With 6 bases removed from V and 2 bases from J, the gap between germline ends came to 11 bases. The CDR3 region is CASSVAGTYEQYF. In DNA, the CDR3 is TGTGCCAGCAGCGTGGCAGGAACCTACGAGCAGTACTTC.

The V call is TRBV6-1, the J call TRBJ1-2; 10 positions agree with TRBD1. There are 18 residues in the CDR3. With V trimmed by 2 bases and J by 3 bases, 12 bases remained unmatched. The germline CDR1 and CDR2 sequences are MNHNS and SASEGT. CDR3 protein: CASSERAGQGERYYGYTF. In nucleotides, the CDR3 is TGTGCCAGCAGTGAAAGGGCTGGACAGGGGGAGAGGTACTATGGCTACACCTTC.

The chain recombines TRBV25-1 with TRBJ2-5; TRBD1 is a possible D gene (5 bases). The CDR3 totals 14 residues. Germline V gives CDR1 MGHDK, CDR2 SYGVNS. Trimming pared 1 base from V and 3 bases from J, leaving 9 bases between. CDR3 amino acids: CASSEFGREETQYF. The CDR3 bases are TGTGCCAGCAGTGAATTCGGCAGGGAAGAGACCCAGTACTTC.

The chain recombines TRBV29-1 with TRBJ2-3; TRBD1 matches at 8 bases. In germline, CDR1 is SQVTM, CDR2 ANQGSEA. CDR3 length equals 14 residues. V trimming: 4 bases; J trimming: 3 bases; junction bases outside the gene matches: 6. As DNA, the CDR3 is TGCAGCGTTGCGTCTCGGGACAGGACAGATACGCAGTATTTT. Its protein product is CSVASRDRTDTQYF.

The rearrangement uses TRBV10-3 and TRBJ2-3, with a tentative D call TRBD2 (6 bases). CDR3 length: 14 residues. CDR1 ENHRY and CDR2 SYGVKD come from the germline V gene. V lost 10 bases to trimming and J lost 0 bases, with 14 bases between them. The CDR3 DNA reads TGTGCCAGCCGGGACTCCACTAGCACAGATACGCAGTATTTT. Protein product: CASRDSTSTDTQYF.

The CDR3: CASSLLHGTYEQYF. As DNA, the CDR3 is TGCGCCAGCAGCCTACTACATGGAACCTACGAGCAGTACTTC. The rearrangement uses TRBV4-3 and TRBJ2-7; D is uncertain. The CDR3 totals 14 residues. Germline V gene sequence: CDR1 LGHNA, CDR2 YSLEER. V shed 4 bases and J shed 2 bases, with 12 bases lying between them.

This clone was found a few times. The chain joins TRBV6-5 to TRBJ2-7, with TRBD2 as a possible D gene (5 bases). Germline V lookup: CDR1 MNHEY, CDR2 SVGAGI. V gave up 5 bases and J gave up 2 bases, with 16 bases separating them. CDR3 length equals 15 residues. The chain's CDR3 is CASSPLSGTPYEQYF. CDR3 nucleotide sequence: TGTGCCAGCAGTCCCCTCTCGGGAACACCCTACGAGCAGTACTTC.